Shown below are 9 T cell receptor beta chains from a single sample sequenced in a study of blood T cells in healthy people across ages. Using a J-beta primer mix together with a sample-barcoded 5' primer, a second PCR was run for roughly 7 to 11 cycles. TCRdb processed the 5' RACE reads anew with MiXCR; each CDR3 protein has one entry. The sample gives about 780,000 distinct CDR3 sequences, around 50% of which show up once; about a sixth is in the top ten. Sample: blood. The receptor set was obtained from a man of 80 years or more in good health.

CDR3 region: CASRPTASTDTQYF. Written as DNA, the CDR3 is TGTGCCAGCAGGCCGACAGCTAGCACAGATACGCAGTATTTT. This chain joins TRBV6-1 and TRBJ2-3, with D maybe TRBD1 (5 bases). The V end was cut by 6 bases, the J end by 0 bases, with 10 bases between. Germline V CDR1 and CDR2: MNHNS, SASEGT. This CDR3 has 14 amino acids.

The V gene is TRBV5-1, the J gene TRBJ2-1; 7 nucleotides line up with TRBD2. The V segment lost 4 bases and the J segment 3 bases; nucleotides outside the gene matches: 7. The CDR3 runs 15 residues. Germline V lookup: CDR1 SGHRS, CDR2 YFSETQ. The CDR3 sequence is CASSPGTNNYNEQFF. DNA of the CDR3: TGCGCCAGCAGCCCCGGGACTAACAACTACAATGAGCAGTTCTTC.

The chain links TRBV7-2 to TRBJ2-7; 8 bases agree with TRBD2. This CDR3 region has 13 residues. Germline V gives CDR1 SGHTA, CDR2 FQGNSA. V gave up 9 bases and J gave up 2 bases; unmatched junction bases: 6. The CDR3, as DNA: TGTGCCAGTGAAAGCGGGAGTCCCTACGAGCAGTACTTC. Translation: CASESGSPYEQYF.

This clonotype was counted only a few times. This rearrangement joins TRBV7-2 to TRBJ2-5; TRBD2 aligns across 12 bases. Germline V gene sequence: CDR1 SGHTA, CDR2 FQGNSA. The CDR3 contains 19 residues. V lost 4 bases and J lost 11; bases outside the gene matches: 23. The CDR3 is CASSSPNIFLAGGPDEQYF. The CDR3 DNA follows: TGTGCCAGCAGCTCACCAAACATCTTTCTAGCGGGAGGGCCGGATGAGCAGTACTTC.

The rearrangement links TRBV20-1 to TRBJ2-7, with 7 positions matching TRBD1. The CDR3 is 14 amino acids. The germline CDR1 and CDR2 sequences are DFQATT and SNEGSKA (reference sequence). The junction had 3 bases not matched to a gene; V was cut back by 1 base and J by 0 bases. The CDR3 DNA reads as TGCAGTGCTAGAGCCACAGGGGTCTCCTACGAGCAGTACTTC. Amino acid sequence: CSARATGVSYEQYF.

The gene calls are TRBV7-8 and TRBJ2-1; D unclear. The J call could be wrong; TRBJ2-7 is a better fit for the DNA end. The CDR3 length is 14 residues. The germline V gene has CDR1 SGHVS and CDR2 FQNEAQ. This chain's CDR3 is CASSLAGLYNEQYF. DNA of the CDR3: TGTGCCAGCAGCTTAGCGGGTCTCTACAATGAGCAGTACTTC.

The gene calls are TRBV5-1 and TRBJ2-1, with 12 bases identical to TRBD2. Losses at the gene ends were 1 base for V and 4 bases for J; bases not matched to a gene: 3. This CDR3 contains 16 residues. Per the germline V gene, CDR1 is SGHRS and CDR2 is YFSETQ. CDR3 nucleotide sequence: TGCGCCAGCAGCTTGTATGGGACTAGCGGGTACAATGAGCAGTTCTTC. Its translation is CASSLYGTSGYNEQFF.

In this sample, this clonotype turned up a few times. This chain links TRBV12-3 or TRBV12-4 with TRBJ1-3; D might be TRBD1 (6 bases). The CDR3 spans 17 residues. V dropped 4 bases and J dropped 2 bases, with 18 bases sitting between them. The CDR3 DNA reads TGTGCCAGCAGTTACGACATAGACGAGGGGGCTGGAAACACCATATATTTT. Translating it yields CASSYDIDEGAGNTIYF.

This clonotype was seen only a few times. The V and J genes are TRBV4-3 and TRBJ1-4; D is perhaps TRBD1 (6 bases). The CDR3 extends over 13 amino acids. Trimming removed 4 bases at V and 10 bases at J, with 13 bases between. Germline CDR1 LGHNA, CDR2 YSLEER. Here the CDR3 DNA reads TGCGCCAGCAGCCCTCAAGGGGGACGAAAACTGTTTTTT. As protein: CASSPQGGRKLFF.